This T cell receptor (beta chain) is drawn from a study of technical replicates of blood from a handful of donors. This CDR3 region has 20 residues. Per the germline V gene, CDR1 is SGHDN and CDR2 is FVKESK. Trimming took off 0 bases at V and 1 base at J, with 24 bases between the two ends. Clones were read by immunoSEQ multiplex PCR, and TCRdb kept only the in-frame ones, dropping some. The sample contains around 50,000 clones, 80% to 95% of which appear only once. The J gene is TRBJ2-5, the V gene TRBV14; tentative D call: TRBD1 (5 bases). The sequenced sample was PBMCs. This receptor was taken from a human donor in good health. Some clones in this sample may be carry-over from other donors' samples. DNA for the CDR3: TGTGCCAGCAGCCAAGAACGTGCCCGGGCGGCAGGGTGGACCCAAGAGACCCAGTACTTC. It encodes CASSQERARAAGWTQETQYF. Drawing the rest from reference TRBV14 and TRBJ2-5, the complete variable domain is EAGVTQFPSHSVIEKGQTVTLRCDPISGHDNLYWYRRVMGKEIKFLLHFVKESKQDESGMPNNRFLAERTGGTYSTLKVQPAELEDSGVYFCASSQERARAAGWTQETQYFGPGTRLLVL.